This T cell receptor beta chain was identified during a study of early T cells in non-severe SARS-CoV-2 infection. TCRdb re-derived calls from the 5' RACE reads in MiXCR, one entry per CDR3 protein. The table lists about 89,000 distinct CDR3 sequences, over 15% of them singletons. Germline CDR1 reads SGHTA; CDR2 reads FQGNSA. V shed 6 bases and J shed 4 bases, with 15 bases lying between them. The CDR3 covers 14 residues. The chain is built from TRBV7-2 and TRBJ1-2; possibly TRBD1 for D (6 bases). The sequence derives from an adult who was a healthcare worker with PCR-confirmed SARS-CoV-2 infection or an uninfected control (not recorded which). Sequences were derived from whole blood, sampled at baseline. The CDR3 region is CASSQTGSPYGYTF. Here the CDR3 DNA reads TGTGCCAGCAGTCAAACAGGGTCCCCCTATGGCTACACCTTC.